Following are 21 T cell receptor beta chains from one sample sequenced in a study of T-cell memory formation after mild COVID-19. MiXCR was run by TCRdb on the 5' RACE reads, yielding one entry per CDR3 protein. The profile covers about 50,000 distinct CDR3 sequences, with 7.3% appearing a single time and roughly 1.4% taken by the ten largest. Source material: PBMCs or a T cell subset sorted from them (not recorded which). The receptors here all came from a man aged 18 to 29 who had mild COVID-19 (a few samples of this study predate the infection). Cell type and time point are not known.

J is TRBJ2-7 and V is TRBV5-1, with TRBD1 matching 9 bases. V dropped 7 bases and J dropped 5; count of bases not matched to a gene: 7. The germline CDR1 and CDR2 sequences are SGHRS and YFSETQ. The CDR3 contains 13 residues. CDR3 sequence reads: CASRGQGFNEQYF. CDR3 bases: TGCGCCAGCCGTGGACAGGGGTTCAACGAGCAGTACTTC.

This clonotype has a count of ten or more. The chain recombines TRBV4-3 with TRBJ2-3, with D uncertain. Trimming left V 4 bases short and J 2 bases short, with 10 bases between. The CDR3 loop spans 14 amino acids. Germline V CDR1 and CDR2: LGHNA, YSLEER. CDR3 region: CASSPQWTTDTQYF. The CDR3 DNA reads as TGCGCCAGCAGCCCACAGTGGACCACAGATACGCAGTATTTT.

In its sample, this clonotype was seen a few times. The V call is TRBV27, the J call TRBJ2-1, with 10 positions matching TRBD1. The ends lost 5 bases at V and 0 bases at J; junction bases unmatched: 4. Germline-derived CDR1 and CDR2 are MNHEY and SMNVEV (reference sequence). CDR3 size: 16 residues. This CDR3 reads CASSPWTGGSYNEQFF. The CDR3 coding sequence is TGTGCCAGCAGTCCCTGGACAGGGGGCTCCTACAATGAGCAGTTCTTC.

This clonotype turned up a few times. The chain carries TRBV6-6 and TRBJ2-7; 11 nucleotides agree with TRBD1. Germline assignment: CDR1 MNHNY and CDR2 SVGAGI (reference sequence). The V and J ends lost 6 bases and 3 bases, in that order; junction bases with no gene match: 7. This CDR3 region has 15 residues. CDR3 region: CASRPGQGAYYEQYV. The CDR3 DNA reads TGTGCCAGCAGGCCCGGACAGGGGGCCTACTACGAGCAGTACGTC.

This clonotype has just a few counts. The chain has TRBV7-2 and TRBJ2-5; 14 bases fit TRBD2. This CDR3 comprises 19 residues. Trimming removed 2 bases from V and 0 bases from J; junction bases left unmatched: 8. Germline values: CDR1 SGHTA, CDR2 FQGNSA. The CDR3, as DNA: TGTGCCAGCAGCTTACGGGGACTAGCGGGGGCGCCGTACCAAGAGACCCAGTACTTC. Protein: CASSLRGLAGAPYQETQYF.

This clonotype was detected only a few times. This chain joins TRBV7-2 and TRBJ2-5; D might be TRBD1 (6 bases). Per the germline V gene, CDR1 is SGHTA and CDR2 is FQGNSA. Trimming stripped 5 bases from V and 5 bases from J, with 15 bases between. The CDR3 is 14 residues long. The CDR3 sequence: CASSLRTVGETQYF. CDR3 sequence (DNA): TGTGCCAGCAGCCTTCGGACAGTCGGGGAGACCCAGTACTTC.

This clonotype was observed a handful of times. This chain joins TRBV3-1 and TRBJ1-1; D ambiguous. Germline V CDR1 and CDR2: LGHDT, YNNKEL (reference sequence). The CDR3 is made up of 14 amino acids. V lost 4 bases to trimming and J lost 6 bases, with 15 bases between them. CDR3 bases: TGTGCCAGCAGCCCCCCCATAGGAACCGCTGAAGCTTTCTTT. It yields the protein CASSPPIGTAEAFF.

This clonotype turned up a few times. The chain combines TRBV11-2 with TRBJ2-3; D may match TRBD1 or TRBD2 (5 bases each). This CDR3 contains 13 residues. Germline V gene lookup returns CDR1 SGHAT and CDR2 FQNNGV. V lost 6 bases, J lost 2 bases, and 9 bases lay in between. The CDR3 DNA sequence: TGTGCCAGCAGGGGGGAAGCCACAGATACGCAGTATTTT. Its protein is CASRGEATDTQYF.

DNA of the CDR3: TGTGCCAGCAGCTTATTACAGGGGGGGAAGAATGAGCAGTTCTTC. Translation: CASSLLQGGKNEQFF. The chain recombines TRBV7-9 with TRBJ2-1; possible D gene TRBD1, 8 bases. The germline gives CDR1 SEHNR, CDR2 FQNEAQ (reference sequence). There are 15 residues in the CDR3. Trimming stripped 2 bases from V and 7 bases from J, with 15 bases between.

CDR3 region: CASSLGQGQFSTDTQYF. The CDR3 DNA reads TGTGCCAGCAGCTTGGGACAGGGCCAATTCAGCACAGATACGCAGTATTTT. The chain recombines TRBV7-9 with TRBJ2-3, with 9 bases lining up with TRBD1. There are 17 residues in the CDR3. Per the germline V gene, CDR1 is SEHNR and CDR2 is FQNEAQ (reference sequence). The trim removed 3 bases at V and 0 bases at J, leaving 7 bases unmatched.

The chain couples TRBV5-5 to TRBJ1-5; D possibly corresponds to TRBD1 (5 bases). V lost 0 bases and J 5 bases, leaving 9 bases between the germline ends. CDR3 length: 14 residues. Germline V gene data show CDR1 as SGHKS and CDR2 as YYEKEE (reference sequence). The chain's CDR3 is CASSLVGGDQPQHF. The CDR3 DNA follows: TGTGCCAGCAGCTTGGTCGGGGGGGATCAGCCCCAGCATTTT. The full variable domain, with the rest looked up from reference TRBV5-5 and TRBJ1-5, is DAGVTQSPTHLIKTRGQQVTLRCSPISGHKSVSWYQQVLGQGPQFIFQYYEKEERGRGNFPDRFSARQFPNYSSELNVNALLLGDSALYLCASSLVGGDQPQHFGDGTRLSIL.

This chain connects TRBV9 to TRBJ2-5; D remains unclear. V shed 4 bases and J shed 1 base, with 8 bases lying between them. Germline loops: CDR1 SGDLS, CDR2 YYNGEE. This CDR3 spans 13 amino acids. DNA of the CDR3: TGTGCCAGCAGCCCCCTGGTCCAAGAGACCCAGTACTTC. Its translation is CASSPLVQETQYF.

CDR3 amino acids: CASSSTRGDTQYF. DNA of the CDR3: TGTGCCAGCAGCTCCACACGGGGCGATACGCAGTATTTT. The J gene is TRBJ2-3, the V gene TRBV7-2, with D perhaps given as TRBD1 or TRBD2 (5 bases each). Germline CDR1 is SGHTA and CDR2 is FQGNSA. Trimming pared 4 bases from V and 6 bases from J, leaving 11 bases between. CDR3 size: 13 residues.

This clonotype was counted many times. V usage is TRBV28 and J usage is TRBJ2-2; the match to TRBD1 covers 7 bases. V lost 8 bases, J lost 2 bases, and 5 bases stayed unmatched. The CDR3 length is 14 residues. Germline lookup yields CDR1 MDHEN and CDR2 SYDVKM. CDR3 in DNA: TGTGCCAGCCGGGGACAGCTAAACACCGGGGAGCTGTTTTTT. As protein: CASRGQLNTGELFF.

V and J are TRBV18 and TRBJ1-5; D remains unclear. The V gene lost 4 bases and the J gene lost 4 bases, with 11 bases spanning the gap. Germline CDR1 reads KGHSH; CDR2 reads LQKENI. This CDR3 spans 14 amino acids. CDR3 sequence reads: CASSQARGNQPQHF. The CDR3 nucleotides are TGTGCCAGCTCACAGGCGCGGGGTAATCAGCCCCAGCATTTT. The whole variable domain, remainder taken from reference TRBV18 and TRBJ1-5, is NAGVMQNPRHLVRRRGQEARLRCSPMKGHSHVYWYRQLPEEGLKFMVYLQKENIIDESGMPKERFSAEFPKEGPSILRIQQVVRGDSAAYFCASSQARGNQPQHFGDGTRLSIL.

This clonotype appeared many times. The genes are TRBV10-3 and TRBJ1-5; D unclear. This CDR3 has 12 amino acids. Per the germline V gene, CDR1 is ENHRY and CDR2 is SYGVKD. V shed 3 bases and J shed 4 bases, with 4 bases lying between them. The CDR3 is CAISEGNQPQHF. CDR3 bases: TGTGCCATCAGTGAAGGGAATCAGCCCCAGCATTTT.

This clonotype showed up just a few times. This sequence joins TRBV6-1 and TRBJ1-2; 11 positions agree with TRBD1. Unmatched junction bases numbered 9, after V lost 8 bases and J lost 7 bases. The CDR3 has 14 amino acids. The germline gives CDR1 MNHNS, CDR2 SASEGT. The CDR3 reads CASHSGTGGIGYTF. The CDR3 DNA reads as TGTGCCAGCCACTCCGGGACAGGGGGGATTGGCTACACCTTC.

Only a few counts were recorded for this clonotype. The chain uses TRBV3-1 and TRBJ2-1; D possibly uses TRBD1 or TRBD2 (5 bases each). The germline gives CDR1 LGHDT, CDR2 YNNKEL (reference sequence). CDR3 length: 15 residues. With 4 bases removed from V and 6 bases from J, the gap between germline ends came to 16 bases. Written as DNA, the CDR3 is TGTGCCAGCAGCCGCTCAGGGACCCGAGCCAATGAGCAGTTCTTC. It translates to CASSRSGTRANEQFF.

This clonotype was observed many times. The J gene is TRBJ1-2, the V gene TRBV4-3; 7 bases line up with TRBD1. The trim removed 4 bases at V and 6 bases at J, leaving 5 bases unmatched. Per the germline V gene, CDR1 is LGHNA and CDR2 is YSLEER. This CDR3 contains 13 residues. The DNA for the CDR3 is TGCGCCAGCAGCCTTAGACAGGGAAATGGCTACACCTTC. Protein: CASSLRQGNGYTF.

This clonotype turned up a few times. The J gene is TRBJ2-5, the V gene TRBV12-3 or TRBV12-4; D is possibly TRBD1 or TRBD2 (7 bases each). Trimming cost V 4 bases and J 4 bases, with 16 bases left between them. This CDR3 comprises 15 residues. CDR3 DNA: TGTGCCAGCAGTTCCCCCGACAGGGAGGGAGAGACCCAGTACTTC. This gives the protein CASSSPDREGETQYF.

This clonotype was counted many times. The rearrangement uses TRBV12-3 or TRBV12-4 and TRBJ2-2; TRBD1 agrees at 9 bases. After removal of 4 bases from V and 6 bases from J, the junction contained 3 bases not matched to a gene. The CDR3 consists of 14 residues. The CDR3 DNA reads TGTGCCAGCAGTTCGACAGGGGGAGCCGGGGAGCTGTTTTTT. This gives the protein CASSSTGGAGELFF.